Described below is a single T cell receptor beta chain sequence and its context. In this sample, this clonotype turned up many times. Its target antigen remains unknown. No base qualities exist here, and no much larger clone lies one base off it. Sequences MNHEY (CDR1) and SVGEGT (CDR2) are obtained from the germline V gene. V is cut by 5 bases and J by 4 bases, and the space between the germline ends is 11 bases. Counted from cysteine to phenylalanine, this CDR3 has 13 amino acids. The entry retains the CDR3 DNA only, 39 bases that are in frame from base 1. This record belongs to a study of CD8 T cells in ankylosing spondylitis (dated by TCRdb to the late 2010s). At the level of the whole study: The study set out to find disease-linked TCR variants by profiling T cell receptor beta repertoires in ankylosing spondylitis patients and healthy donors. The full study cohort comprised around 25 ankylosing spondylitis patients and about 110 healthy donors. Peripheral blood samples were taken, and synovial fluid was additionally collected from ankylosing spondylitis patients.

Sequencing instrument: Illumina HiSeq 2500. TCR beta libraries were prepared by quantitative 5'-RACE with molecular barcodes. Per the original workflow: To identify disease-linked TCR variants, a new computational method was used, one built on a probabilistic model of VDJ rearrangement. TCRdb's own reprocessing of the public reads used fastp at Q25 and MiXCR and kept productive beta chains. Rows are unified per CDR3 protein, each entry keeping the most common DNA and genes. These V and J calls derive from TCRdb rather than the authors' analysis. This sample holds some 250,000 distinct CDR3 sequences; approximately 24% were observed only once. The top ten clonotypes cover approximately 0.61% of the sample. The study at large found these results: Some of the motif variants had been reported before in the synovial fluid and blood of reactive arthritis patients, a finding that suggests common disease-initiation mechanisms. According to the report, matched synovial fluid samples from ankylosing spondylitis patients were significantly enriched for the disease-linked clones. In peripheral blood, the disease-linked clones were found at relatively low frequencies and had a CD8+ phenotype. Blood from ankylosing spondylitis patients appeared to be characterized by a TCR beta motif composed of under 10 highly homologous amino acid variants.

The chain is assembled from TRBV6-2 or TRBV6-3 and TRBJ1-2; the D gene remains uncertain. Sequenced material: blood, either unsorted or a sorted T cell fraction (not recorded which). This sequence was found in a male donor with ankylosing spondylitis or in good health (not recorded which). The CDR3 amino acid sequence is: CASSVTSAYGYTF. In nucleotide form, the sequence is TGTGCCAGCAGTGTGACCAGCGCCTATGGCTACACCTTC.